This T cell receptor beta chain is from a study of control samples from healthy donors and cancer patients. This clone was picked up a small number of times. TCRdb keeps only in-frame clones here, not all; method: immunoSEQ multiplex PCR. The repertoire holds around 160,000 clones, with more than 85% as singletons. Sequenced input: blood. This clonotype was obtained from a man between 18 and 35 years old in good health.

The CDR3 loop reads CSVPGVGGNTIYF. The CDR3, as DNA: TGCAGCGTGCCAGGGGTAGGGGGAAACACCATATATTTT. V gene TRBV29-1 combines with J gene TRBJ1-3; the D gene is possibly TRBD1 (6 bases). V gave up 6 bases and J gave up 4 bases, with 13 bases separating them. The CDR3 has 13 residues. Germline CDR1 is SQVTM and CDR2 is ANQGSEA.